This entry lists 15 T cell receptor beta chains sequenced from one sample in a study of shared clonotypes between healthy human individuals. Terminally differentiated effector memory CD45RA+ cells were left out of the naive CD8 fraction, which was CD45RO-negative and positively selected for CCR7. Clones were read by immunoSEQ multiplex PCR, and TCRdb kept only the in-frame ones, dropping some. The sample gives more than 2 million clones, about 95% of which show up once; roughly 1.1% is in the top ten. Sequencing used naive CD8+ T cells sorted from blood. These receptors originate from a man aged 18 to 35 in good health.

As regards this clone: Other DNA sequences in the same sample also yield this CDR3. The chain combines TRBV6-1 with TRBJ2-7; 7 nucleotides align to TRBD1. The ends lost 6 bases at V and 3 bases at J; junction bases unmatched: 8. CDR3 length: 14 residues. CDR1 is MNHNS and CDR2 is SASEGT in the germline V gene. The CDR3 loop reads CASSARDSSYEQYF. CDR3 nucleotides: TGTGCCAGCAGCGCCCGGGACAGCAGCTACGAGCAGTACTTC.

The genes are TRBV25-1 and TRBJ2-7, with 10 nucleotides matching TRBD1. Germline CDR1 reads MGHDK; CDR2 reads SYGVNS. The ends lost 4 bases at V and 5 bases at J; junction bases unmatched: 8. This CDR3 has 15 amino acids. CDR3 protein: CASSGWDRGNDEQYF. The CDR3 DNA follows: TGTGCCAGCAGTGGTTGGGACAGGGGCAATGACGAGCAGTACTTC.

The rearrangement uses TRBV2 and TRBJ1-5; no definite D call. There are 17 residues in the CDR3. CDR1 and CDR2 (germline): SNHLY, FYNNEI. Trimming took off 4 bases at V and 0 bases at J, with 16 bases between the two ends. The CDR3 spells CASSGLKRTYSNQPQHF. The CDR3 coding sequence is TGTGCCAGCAGTGGACTAAAGAGGACCTATAGCAATCAGCCCCAGCATTTT.

The J gene is TRBJ2-1, the V gene TRBV6-4, with a weak D call TRBD1 (6 bases). This CDR3 region has 16 residues. The V gene lost 2 bases and the J gene lost 7 bases, with 18 bases spanning the gap. Germline lookup yields CDR1 MRHNA and CDR2 SNTAGT. CDR3 residues: CASSDNPGAYGNEQFF. In DNA form, the CDR3 reads TGTGCCAGCAGTGACAATCCAGGGGCGTATGGTAATGAGCAGTTCTTC.

The chain couples TRBV6-6 to TRBJ2-2; no clear D gene. V was shortened by 5 bases and J by 0 bases, with 4 bases between the two germline ends. CDR3 length: 13 amino acids. Per germline, CDR1 MNHNY and CDR2 SVGAGI (reference sequence). CDR3 DNA sequence: TGTGCCAGCAGTGGGACGAACACCGGGGAGCTGTTTTTT. Residues: CASSGTNTGELFF.

The CDR3 sequence: CASSLYPENEKLFF. The CDR3 DNA reads as TGTGCCAGCAGTTTATATCCGGAGAATGAAAAACTGTTTTTT. J is TRBJ1-4 and V is TRBV27, with D unclear. V gave up 1 base and J gave up 5 bases, with 8 bases separating them. The CDR3 runs 14 residues. From germline, CDR1 is MNHEY and CDR2 SMNVEV (reference sequence).

The chain employs TRBV30 and TRBJ2-7; possibly TRBD2 for D (6 bases). V was clipped by 2 bases and J by 4 bases, with 15 bases between them. CDR1 GTSNPN and CDR2 SVGIG come from the germline V gene (reference sequence). The CDR3 contains 14 residues. The CDR3 region has the DNA TGTGCCTGGAGTCCACCGGGACTCCCGTACGAGCAGTACTTC. Its translation: CAWSPPGLPYEQYF. The complete variable domain, with remaining parts taken from reference TRBV30 and TRBJ2-7, reads SQTIHQWPATLVQPVGSPLSLECTVEGTSNPNLYWYRQAAGRGLQLLFYSVGIGQISSEVPQNLSASRPQDRQFILSSKKLLLSDSGFYLCAWSPPGLPYEQYFGPGTRLTVT.

The rearrangement links TRBV19 to TRBJ2-1, with 8 bases aligning to TRBD2. The CDR3 length is 15 residues. The germline gives CDR1 LNHDA, CDR2 SQIVND (reference sequence). The ends lost 2 bases at V and 3 bases at J; junction bases unmatched: 3. CDR3 DNA sequence: TGTGCCAGTAGTATACGTCGGGGGGGCTACAATGAGCAGTTCTTC. Translation: CASSIRRGGYNEQFF. Complete variable domain (other parts from reference TRBV19 and TRBJ2-1): DGGITQSPKYLFRKEGQNVTLSCEQNLNHDAMYWYRQDPGQGLRLIYYSQIVNDFQKGDIAEGYSVSREKKESFPLTVTSAQKNPTAFYLCASSIRRGGYNEQFFGPGTRLTVL.

This CDR3 reads CASSSVGTDTGELFF. The DNA of the CDR3 is TGTGCCAGCAGCTCCGTGGGGACAGACACCGGGGAGCTGTTTTTT. V is TRBV5-6 and J is TRBJ1-3; 7 nucleotides line up with TRBD1. The DNA end is more similar to TRBJ2-2, so the J call may be wrong. Germline-derived CDR1 and CDR2 are SGHDT and YYEEEE. CDR3 size: 15 residues.

The chain carries TRBV6-5 and TRBJ2-2; D tentatively fits TRBD1 or TRBD2 (6 bases each). The germline CDR1 and CDR2 sequences are MNHEY and SVGAGI. The ends were cut back, 2 bases at V and 4 bases at J, with 11 bases in the middle. The CDR3 length is 15 residues. The CDR3 DNA reads as TGTGCCAGCAGTTACGGGGGGCTTAGCACCGGGGAGCTGTTTTTT. This sequence encodes CASSYGGLSTGELFF.

The V call is TRBV4-3, the J call TRBJ2-1; 9 bases fit TRBD2. CDR3 length: 16 residues. J gave up 4 bases and V 3 bases, and 7 bases lay outside the gene matches. From germline, CDR1 is LGHNA and CDR2 YSLEER. The CDR3 bases are TGCGCCAGCAGCCAGGCCATAGCGGGGGAGTACAATGAGCAGTTCTTC. Protein sequence: CASSQAIAGEYNEQFF.

This clone was detected only a few times. This rearrangement joins TRBV6-1 to TRBJ1-3, with D possibly TRBD1 on 5 matching bases. CDR3 length: 13 residues. From germline, CDR1 is MNHNS and CDR2 SASEGT. Trimming took 10 bases from V and 3 from J, leaving 13 bases between them. The CDR3 protein is CAIHGTLGNTIYF. The DNA for the CDR3 is TGTGCCATTCACGGGACGCTTGGAAACACCATATATTTT.

The rearrangement links TRBV9 to TRBJ2-3; possibly TRBD2 for D (5 bases). Germline lookup yields CDR1 SGDLS and CDR2 YYNGEE. Deletions cut 0 bases from V and 7 bases from J, with 9 bases between. This CDR3 has 13 residues. CDR3 amino acids: CASSVVSGNTQYF. The CDR3 region has the DNA TGTGCCAGCAGCGTAGTGTCCGGGAATACGCAGTATTTT.

In this sample, this clone turned up once. Other nucleotide sequences in the sample specify the same CDR3. V is TRBV19 and J is TRBJ2-3, with D perhaps given as TRBD1 or TRBD2 (6 bases each). Germline lookup yields CDR1 LNHDA and CDR2 SQIVND (reference sequence). CDR3 size: 15 residues. V was pared by 3 bases and J by 3 bases, with 13 bases between. The CDR3 region is CASSIGGGGTDTQYF. The CDR3 DNA reads TGTGCCAGTAGTATTGGAGGGGGTGGTACAGATACGCAGTATTTT.

The rearrangement uses TRBV6-1 and TRBJ1-4; D is uncertain. Germline values: CDR1 MNHNS, CDR2 SASEGT. The CDR3 has 14 residues. The V gene lost 2 bases and the J gene lost 0 bases, with 4 bases spanning the gap. This CDR3 reads CASSERPTNEKLFF. The CDR3 DNA follows: TGTGCCAGCAGTGAAAGGCCAACTAATGAAAAACTGTTTTTT.